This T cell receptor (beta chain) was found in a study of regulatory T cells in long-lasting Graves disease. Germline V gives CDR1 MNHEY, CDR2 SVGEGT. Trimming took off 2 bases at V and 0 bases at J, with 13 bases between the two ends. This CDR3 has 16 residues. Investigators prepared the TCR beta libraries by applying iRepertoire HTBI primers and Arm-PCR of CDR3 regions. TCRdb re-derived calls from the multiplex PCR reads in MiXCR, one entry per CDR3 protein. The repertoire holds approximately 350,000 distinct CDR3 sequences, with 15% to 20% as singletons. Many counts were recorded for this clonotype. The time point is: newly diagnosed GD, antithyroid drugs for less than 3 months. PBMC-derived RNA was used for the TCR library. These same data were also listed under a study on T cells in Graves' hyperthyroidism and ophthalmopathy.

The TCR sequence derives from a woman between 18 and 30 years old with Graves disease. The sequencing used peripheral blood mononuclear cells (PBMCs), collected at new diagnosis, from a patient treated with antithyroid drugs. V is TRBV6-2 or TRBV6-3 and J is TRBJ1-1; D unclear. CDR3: CASSYRSLGMNTEAFF. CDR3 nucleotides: TGTGCCAGCAGTTACAGGTCACTGGGGATGAACACTGAAGCTTTCTTT.